The 26 T cell receptor beta chains below come from one sample, sequenced in a study of cytomegalovirus exposure and HLA in healthy donors. The PCR was carried out with 60 Vbeta primers and 13 Jbeta primers. Clones were sequenced by immunoSEQ multiplex PCR, and TCRdb holds only the in-frame ones, with some missing. This table lists approximately 70,000 clones. Sample: PBMCs. The receptors were sampled from a woman between 25 and 40 years old in good health and CMV-seronegative.

The chain couples TRBV6-1 to TRBJ1-1, with D tentatively TRBD1 (6 bases). This CDR3 has 15 amino acids. Germline assignment: CDR1 MNHNS and CDR2 SASEGT. Trimming removed 0 bases from V and 5 bases from J, with 13 bases in between. This CDR3 reads CASSEAKGGVTEAFF. For the CDR3, the DNA is TGTGCCAGCAGTGAAGCCAAGGGGGGGGTGACTGAAGCTTTCTTT.

Note on this clone: Additional DNA sequences in this sample encode the identical CDR3. The V gene is TRBV6-1, the J gene TRBJ2-7, with 10 bases that match TRBD2. Germline lookup yields CDR1 MNHNS and CDR2 SASEGT. After removal of 2 bases from V and 4 bases from J, the junction contained 8 bases not matched to a gene. The CDR3 runs 16 residues. The CDR3 protein is CASSEQSGGAAYEQYF. In nucleotides, the CDR3 is TGTGCCAGCAGTGAACAGAGCGGGGGGGCAGCTTACGAGCAGTACTTC.

The V call is TRBV27, the J call TRBJ2-1; TRBD1 matches 8 bases. CDR3 size: 15 residues. V trimming: 2 bases; J trimming: 7 bases; junction bases outside the gene matches: 7. Germline loops: CDR1 MNHEY, CDR2 SMNVEV (reference sequence). This CDR3 is CASSLAGGGWNEQFF. The CDR3 nucleotides read TGTGCCAGCAGTTTAGCAGGGGGCGGTTGGAATGAGCAGTTCTTC.

V usage is TRBV5-4 and J usage is TRBJ2-2, with D maybe TRBD2 (5 bases). V lost 0 bases, J lost 1 base, and 10 bases lay in between. Germline loops: CDR1 SGHNT, CDR2 YYREEE (reference sequence). The CDR3 is made up of 16 amino acids. CDR3 region: CASSLADYRNTGELFF. CDR3 sequence (DNA): TGTGCCAGCAGCTTGGCCGACTACAGGAACACCGGGGAGCTGTTTTTT.

This chain connects TRBV5-1 to TRBJ2-1, with 10 bases lining up with TRBD2. CDR1 and CDR2 from the germline V gene are SGHRS and YFSETQ. This CDR3 has 17 amino acids. The trim removed 0 bases at V and 4 bases at J, leaving 7 bases unmatched. The CDR3 DNA is TGCGCCAGCAGCTTGGTCGGCCTAGCGGGGGTTTACAATGAGCAGTTCTTC. Its translation: CASSLVGLAGVYNEQFF.

The chain uses TRBV18 and TRBJ1-1, with TRBD1 as a possible D gene (6 bases). This CDR3 region has 14 residues. Trimming stripped 5 bases from V and 7 bases from J, with 17 bases between. Per germline, CDR1 KGHSH and CDR2 LQKENI. The CDR3 loop reads CASSAGAPRGEAFF. In nucleotides, the CDR3 is TGTGCCAGCTCAGCAGGGGCTCCTAGGGGTGAAGCTTTCTTT. Full variable domain (missing parts from reference TRBV18 and TRBJ1-1): NAGVMQNPRHLVRRRGQEARLRCSPMKGHSHVYWYRQLPEEGLKFMVYLQKENIIDESGMPKERFSAEFPKEGPSILRIQQVVRGDSAAYFCASSAGAPRGEAFFGQGTRLTVV.

This chain connects TRBV18 to TRBJ2-1, with D maybe TRBD2 (6 bases). The CDR3 loop spans 17 amino acids. V lost 0 bases, J lost 5 bases, and 17 bases lay in between. CDR1 is KGHSH and CDR2 is LQKENI in the germline V gene. The CDR3 loop is CASSPPNGGEPDNEQFF. The DNA of the CDR3 is TGTGCCAGCTCACCACCGAACGGCGGGGAGCCCGACAATGAGCAGTTCTTC.

The gene calls are TRBV1 and TRBJ2-5; the listed D gene, TRBD2, was not tested against the DNA. TRBV1 is labeled a pseudogene. This CDR3 comprises 18 residues. Here the CDR3 DNA reads TGCACCAGCAGCCAAGACCCCCAGAGGCGGGGGGGCCAAGAGACCCAGTACTTC. Translation gives CTSSQDPQRRGGQETQYF.

This chain uses TRBV2 with TRBJ2-3; tentatively, D is TRBD2 (6 bases). Germline assignment: CDR1 SNHLY and CDR2 FYNNEI. V was shortened by 3 bases and J by 1 base, with 11 bases between the two germline ends. The CDR3 is 15 amino acids. In DNA form, the CDR3 reads TGTGCCAGCAGTGAGGCGGGACCTCGCACAGATACGCAGTATTTT. Translated: CASSEAGPRTDTQYF.

The gene calls are TRBV6-5 and TRBJ1-1; D is undetermined. This CDR3 comprises 13 residues. V lost 4 bases and J lost 0, with 6 bases in between. Germline V lookup: CDR1 MNHEY, CDR2 SVGAGI. Here the CDR3 DNA reads TGTGCCAGCAGTTCTCGGGTGAACACTGAAGCTTTCTTT. Translated, it gives CASSSRVNTEAFF.

This chain joins TRBV6-6 and TRBJ1-5; the match to TRBD1 covers 9 bases. V was clipped by 5 bases and J by 4 bases; unmatched bases: 9. This CDR3 is 16 amino acids long. The germline V gene encodes CDR1 MNHNY and CDR2 SVGAGI (reference sequence). CDR3 nucleotides: TGTGCCAGCAGTACGGGGACAGGGAGTCAAAATCAGCCCCAGCATTTT. Residues: CASSTGTGSQNQPQHF.

The chain is built from TRBV4-1 and TRBJ2-5; tentatively, D is TRBD2 (6 bases). Germline CDR1 reads MGHRA; CDR2 reads YSYEKL. The CDR3 spans 18 residues. V lost 1 base, J lost 0 bases, and 18 bases lay in between. DNA for the CDR3: TGCGCCAGCAGCCAAGTCGGGCGGGGAACGGACCACCAAGAGACCCAGTACTTC. Protein: CASSQVGRGTDHQETQYF.

The V and J genes are TRBV19 and TRBJ2-7, with TRBD1 matching 9 bases. V trimming: 3 bases; J trimming: 5 bases; junction bases outside the gene matches: 5. The CDR3 is made up of 14 amino acids. In germline, CDR1 is LNHDA, CDR2 SQIVND (reference sequence). The CDR3 reads CASSMGDRVHEQYF. DNA for the CDR3: TGTGCCAGTAGTATGGGGGACAGGGTCCACGAGCAGTACTTC. The full variable domain, with the rest looked up from reference TRBV19 and TRBJ2-7, is DGGITQSPKYLFRKEGQNVTLSCEQNLNHDAMYWYRQDPGQGLRLIYYSQIVNDFQKGDIAEGYSVSREKKESFPLTVTSAQKNPTAFYLCASSMGDRVHEQYFGPGTRLTVT.

The chain joins TRBV18 to TRBJ2-6, with D tentatively TRBD2 (5 bases). The V end lost 0 bases, the J end lost 1 base, and 7 bases lay between the germline ends. From germline, CDR1 is KGHSH and CDR2 LQKENI. The CDR3 is 16 amino acids. The CDR3 spells CASSPPPGSGANVLTF. The CDR3, as DNA: TGTGCCAGCTCACCACCCCCGGGGTCTGGGGCCAACGTCCTGACTTTC.

This chain connects TRBV6-5 to TRBJ1-2, with TRBD1 matching over 9 bases. CDR3 length: 14 residues. V lost 4 bases and J lost 8; bases outside the gene matches: 8. Germline CDR1 reads MNHEY; CDR2 reads SVGAGI. The CDR3 region is CASSSRPTGGGYTF. In DNA, the CDR3 is TGTGCCAGCAGTTCCCGGCCCACAGGGGGCGGCTACACCTTC.

The gene calls are TRBV27 and TRBJ1-2, with TRBD1 identical over 8 bases. CDR1 MNHEY and CDR2 SMNVEV come from the germline V gene (reference sequence). CDR3 length: 17 residues. Trimming removed 3 bases from V and 4 bases from J; junction bases left unmatched: 13. The CDR3 protein is CASSFRDRRRLVYGYTF. In DNA form, the CDR3 reads TGTGCCAGCAGTTTTCGGGACAGGCGACGACTTGTCTATGGCTACACCTTC.

The rearrangement links TRBV18 to TRBJ2-7; D may be TRBD2 (6 bases). The germline V gene has CDR1 KGHSH and CDR2 LQKENI. This CDR3 comprises 14 residues. Trimming removed 3 bases from V and 2 bases from J, with 11 bases in between. The CDR3 loop is CASSPQEGAYEQYF. CDR3 sequence (DNA): TGTGCCAGCTCACCCCAGGAGGGTGCCTACGAGCAGTACTTC.

The J gene is TRBJ2-5, the V gene TRBV13, with TRBD2 matching 7 bases. Germline CDR1 PRHDT, CDR2 FYEKMQ (reference sequence). V lost 5 bases to trimming and J lost 3 bases; unmatched junction nucleotides: 9. The CDR3 totals 15 residues. The CDR3 DNA follows: TGTGCCAGCAGCCACGCCTTGAGCGGGGAAGAGACCCAGTACTTC. This gives the protein CASSHALSGEETQYF.

The chain couples TRBV9 to TRBJ2-7; 9 positions match TRBD1. The CDR3 is made up of 14 amino acids. J was trimmed by 6 bases and V by 5 bases; bases with no gene match: 9. Germline values: CDR1 SGDLS, CDR2 YYNGEE. The CDR3 region has the DNA TGTGCCAGCAGTAAACCGGGACAGGGCGGCGAGCAGTACTTC. The encoded protein is CASSKPGQGGEQYF.

V gene TRBV6-5 combines with J gene TRBJ1-5; 7 positions agree with TRBD1. The V segment lost 4 bases and the J segment 9 bases; nucleotides outside the gene matches: 9. CDR3 length: 14 residues. The V gene's germline CDR1 is MNHEY and CDR2 SVGAGI. The CDR3 sequence is CASSSVTGAGPQHF. The CDR3 region has the DNA TGTGCCAGCAGTTCCGTTACAGGGGCCGGGCCCCAGCATTTT.

The V call is TRBV5-4, the J call TRBJ2-5, with 9 bases fitting TRBD1. Germline loops: CDR1 SGHNT, CDR2 YYREEE (reference sequence). J gave up 5 bases and V 0 bases, and 5 bases lay outside the gene matches. This CDR3 contains 15 residues. The CDR3 nucleotides read TGTGCCAGCAGCTTGGCGGGGACAGGGAGGGAGACCCAGTACTTC. Residues: CASSLAGTGRETQYF.

The rearrangement joins TRBV18 to TRBJ2-5; 12 bases fit TRBD2. Losses at the gene ends were 1 base for V and 5 bases for J; bases not matched to a gene: 8. Germline CDR1 KGHSH, CDR2 LQKENI. CDR3 length: 17 amino acids. The CDR3 nucleotides read TGTGCCAGCTCACCACGAACGACTAGCGGGGGCAAGGAGACCCAGTACTTC. This codes for CASSPRTTSGGKETQYF.

V and J are TRBV19 and TRBJ2-3; D call uncertain. Trimming took 9 bases from V and 5 from J, leaving 15 bases between them. The CDR3 spans 13 residues. The germline CDR1 and CDR2 sequences are LNHDA and SQIVND (reference sequence). Written as DNA, the CDR3 is TGTGCCAGCCGACCAATTAGCCGAGATACGCAGTATTTT. This gives the protein CASRPISRDTQYF.

V gene TRBV18 combines with J gene TRBJ1-1, with D tentatively TRBD1 (5 bases). Germline CDR1 reads KGHSH; CDR2 reads LQKENI. V was shortened by 1 base and J by 7 bases, with 7 bases between the two germline ends. This CDR3 is built from 12 residues. The CDR3 is CASSPLQGEAFF. DNA for the CDR3: TGTGCCAGCTCACCACTCCAGGGTGAAGCTTTCTTT.

The chain combines TRBV18 with TRBJ1-2, with D possibly TRBD1 on 6 matching bases. CDR1 and CDR2 (germline): KGHSH, LQKENI. This CDR3 contains 15 residues. V was cut by 2 bases and J by 3 bases, with 13 bases left in between. The DNA for the CDR3 is TGTGCCAGCTCACCAACGAGGGGGGGGGACTATGGCTACACCTTC. Amino acids: CASSPTRGGDYGYTF. The full variable domain, completed using reference TRBV18 and TRBJ1-2, is NAGVMQNPRHLVRRRGQEARLRCSPMKGHSHVYWYRQLPEEGLKFMVYLQKENIIDESGMPKERFSAEFPKEGPSILRIQQVVRGDSAAYFCASSPTRGGDYGYTFGSGTRLTVV.

The chain employs TRBV30 and TRBJ2-7; tentatively, D is TRBD2 (5 bases). There are 11 residues in the CDR3. Germline assignment: CDR1 GTSNPN and CDR2 SVGIG (reference sequence). V lost 5 bases and J 6 bases, leaving 11 bases between the germline ends. CDR3: CAWLEGSEQYF. In DNA form, the CDR3 reads TGTGCCTGGCTCGAGGGATCCGAGCAGTACTTC.